The source of this T cell receptor beta chain is a study of blood T cell repertoires in COVID-19. This table comes from immunoSEQ multiplex PCR, and its TCRdb copy is limited to in-frame clones, with some not included. The table lists some 240,000 clones, roughly 84% of them singletons, with roughly 1.4% in the top ten. The CDR3 extends over 16 amino acids. The germline gives CDR1 SGHDT, CDR2 YYEEEE. Trimming removed 4 bases from V and 4 bases from J, with 20 bases in between. This sequence was found in a woman aged 40 to 55 who had recovered from COVID-19. The V call is TRBV5-6, the J call TRBJ1-1; D is unresolved. Source material: peripheral blood. The CDR3 DNA reads as TGTGCCAGCAGCCAGGAGGGTAGGAGTCGGAGCACTGAAGCTTTCTTT. Its protein product is CASSQEGRSRSTEAFF.